Below are 13 T cell receptor beta chains sequenced from a single sample in a study of blood T cell repertoires in COVID-19 (TCRdb year 2020). The library was made by the immunoSEQ multiplex PCR assay. TCRdb provides this immuneACCESS table in a form limited to in-frame rearrangements. Some clones are lacking; in checked studies, under half of them reflect an unresolved V gene, and why the rest are absent is not known. The sample table lists 200,000 to 250,000 clones, just under 90% of them with a count of one. The ten largest clones represent less than 3% of the sample. Specimen: peripheral blood. These receptors all stem from a man younger than 40 with COVID-19, enrolled during active disease.

The genes are TRBV6-6 and TRBJ2-7, with 14 positions matching TRBD2. This CDR3 is built from 18 residues. V was pared by 5 bases and J by 0 bases, with 9 bases of the junction left unmatched. The germline gives CDR1 MNHNY, CDR2 SVGAGI (reference sequence). The CDR3 spells CASSPGTSGGVRSYEQYF. CDR3 sequence (DNA): TGTGCCAGCAGTCCCGGGACTAGCGGGGGAGTCCGCTCCTACGAGCAGTACTTC.

A single count supports this clone. The rearrangement links TRBV5-1 to TRBJ2-7, with TRBD2 identical over 9 bases. This CDR3 has 14 residues. Per the germline V gene, CDR1 is SGHRS and CDR2 is YFSETQ. Trimming removed 3 bases from V and 3 bases from J; junction bases left unmatched: 4. This CDR3 is CASSYSGRVYEQYF. DNA for the CDR3: TGCGCCAGCAGCTATAGCGGGAGAGTCTACGAGCAGTACTTC.

V usage is TRBV19 and J usage is TRBJ1-1, with D perhaps matching TRBD1 (6 bases). This CDR3 is built from 14 residues. Trimming removed 8 bases from V and 0 bases from J, with 13 bases in between. The V gene's germline CDR1 is LNHDA and CDR2 SQIVND (reference sequence). CDR3 region: CASLTTGMNTEAFF. DNA for the CDR3: TGTGCCAGTCTAACTACAGGGATGAACACTGAAGCTTTCTTT.

J is TRBJ1-1 and V is TRBV9, with TRBD1 as a possible D gene (5 bases). Germline CDR1 reads SGDLS; CDR2 reads YYNGEE. CDR3 length equals 16 residues. V was clipped by 4 bases and J by 5 bases, with 21 bases between them. The chain's CDR3 is CASSPRRGGASTEAFF. CDR3 bases: TGTGCCAGCAGCCCCCGCCGGGGAGGGGCGAGTACTGAAGCTTTCTTT.

The chain has TRBV18 and TRBJ1-1; D ambiguous. The CDR3 spans 14 residues. Germline V gene data show CDR1 as KGHSH and CDR2 as LQKENI. Trimming removed 3 bases from V and 7 bases from J, with 15 bases in between. CDR3 bases: TGTGCCAGCTCACCCCGACGGGATGTGGGTGAAGCTTTCTTT. Encoded protein: CASSPRRDVGEAFF.

The V call is TRBV7-9, the J call TRBJ2-1, with a weak D call TRBD1 (6 bases). Germline CDR1 SEHNR, CDR2 FQNEAQ (reference sequence). The CDR3 runs 15 residues. V was trimmed by 1 base and J by 8 bases, leaving 15 bases between them. The chain's CDR3 is CASSLEGTPQDEQFF. The CDR3 nucleotides are TGTGCCAGCAGCTTAGAAGGGACACCACAGGATGAGCAGTTCTTC.

The chain carries TRBV18 and TRBJ1-2; unclear D gene. Trimming left V 4 bases short and J 6 bases short, with 9 bases between. Germline V gives CDR1 KGHSH, CDR2 LQKENI. This CDR3 has 12 amino acids. The CDR3, as DNA: TGTGCCAGCTCACGAAACAGAGATGGCTACACCTTC. Its protein product is CASSRNRDGYTF.

This chain connects TRBV5-1 to TRBJ1-4; possible D gene TRBD1, 5 bases. Per the germline V gene, CDR1 is SGHRS and CDR2 is YFSETQ. This CDR3 contains 15 residues. Deletions cut 5 bases from V and 0 bases from J, with 11 bases between. Here the CDR3 reads CASRTVPSTNEKLFF. In nucleotides, the CDR3 is TGCGCCAGCAGGACAGTGCCTTCAACTAATGAAAAACTGTTTTTT.

The V call is TRBV27, the J call TRBJ2-2; 8 bases agree with TRBD1. V trimming: 5 bases; J trimming: 6 bases; junction bases outside the gene matches: 5. This CDR3 region has 14 residues. Looked up from germline, CDR1 is MNHEY and CDR2 is SMNVEV (reference sequence). The CDR3 DNA reads TGTGCCAGCAGTACCCACAGGGGGGCCGGGGAGCTGTTTTTT. It encodes CASSTHRGAGELFF.

Turning to this clone: Other DNA sequences within the sample encode an identical CDR3. The rearrangement uses TRBV7-9 and TRBJ1-5; 11 nucleotides match TRBD1. CDR1 SEHNR and CDR2 FQNEAQ come from the germline V gene (reference sequence). V shed 5 bases, J shed 5 bases, and the junction held 5 bases outside the gene matches. This CDR3 region has 15 residues. CDR3 amino acids: CASSPGQGADQPQHF. The CDR3 region has the DNA TGTGCCAGCAGCCCAGGACAGGGGGCTGATCAGCCCCAGCATTTT. Full variable domain (remainder filled in from reference TRBV7-9 and TRBJ1-5): DTGVSQNPRHKITKRGQNVTFRCDPISEHNRLYWYRQTLGQGPEFLTYFQNEAQLEKSRLLSDRFSAERPKGSFSTLEIQRTEQGDSAMYLCASSPGQGADQPQHFGDGTRLSIL.

This clone is a singleton in its sample. V is TRBV3-1 (or the pseudogene TRBV3-2) and J is TRBJ2-7; perhaps TRBD2 as D (7 bases). The germline gives CDR1 LGHDT, CDR2 YNNKEL (reference sequence). The CDR3 extends over 15 amino acids. The ends were cut back, 4 bases at V and 2 bases at J, with 15 bases in the middle. The CDR3 sequence is CASSPWGGSPYEQYF. DNA for the CDR3: TGTGCCAGCAGCCCCTGGGGGGGCTCCCCCTACGAGCAGTACTTC.

This rearrangement joins TRBV7-2 to TRBJ1-6, with D tentatively TRBD1 (5 bases). V was shortened by 1 base and J by 5 bases, with 12 bases between the two germline ends. Germline V gives CDR1 SGHTA, CDR2 FQGNSA. This CDR3 is 16 amino acids long. CDR3 protein: CASSLVRGGNNSPLHF. DNA of the CDR3: TGTGCCAGCAGCTTAGTAAGGGGAGGGAATAATTCACCCCTCCACTTT.

This rearrangement joins TRBV19 to TRBJ1-3; no clear D. The CDR3 has 12 residues. V lost 8 bases to trimming and J lost 4 bases, with 9 bases between them. CDR1 and CDR2 (germline): LNHDA, SQIVND (reference sequence). The CDR3 spells CASQRVGNTIYF. The DNA of the CDR3 is TGTGCCAGTCAACGGGTCGGAAACACCATATATTTT.